Below are 20 T cell receptor beta chains sequenced from a single sample in a study of response to subunit inactivated influenza vaccine. TCRdb called the RT-PCR reads again in MiXCR, with one record for every CDR3 protein. In the table there are 500,000 to 750,000 distinct CDR3 sequences, around 15% of which are singletons. The sample was PBMCs from blood, taken roughly 12 days after vaccination. The receptors stem from a man aged 45-65 years who received an inactivated influenza vaccine.

The chain uses TRBV6-2 or TRBV6-3 and TRBJ2-2, with 12 bases aligning to TRBD2. This CDR3 has 14 residues. The V segment lost 10 bases and the J segment 6 bases; nucleotides outside the gene matches: 6. Germline V gene sequence: CDR1 MNHEY, CDR2 SVGEGT. Here the CDR3 reads CATGLAGFAGELFF. In DNA form, the CDR3 reads TGTGCCACCGGACTAGCGGGATTCGCCGGGGAGCTGTTTTTT.

On this clonotype: A much more abundant neighbour one base away suggests this may be a read error. The rearrangement joins TRBV12-3 or TRBV12-4 to TRBJ2-7; TRBD2 is a possible D gene (5 bases). The CDR3 runs to 12 residues. V lost 3 bases and J lost 2, with 5 bases in between. In DNA, the CDR3 is TGTGCCAGCAGTTTCGGGACCTACGAGCAGTACTTC. It encodes CASSFGTYEQYF.

The V gene is TRBV7-9, the J gene TRBJ2-3, with D possibly being TRBD2 (6 bases). V was cut by 8 bases and J by 1 base, with 13 bases left in between. The CDR3 is 14 amino acids. CDR1 is SEHNR, CDR2 FQNEAQ, per germline (reference sequence). The CDR3 DNA follows: TGTGCCAGCCTCGAGTGGGGGGGCACAGATACGCAGTATTTT. It encodes CASLEWGGTDTQYF.

The chain has TRBV4-1 and TRBJ2-4, with 13 bases matching TRBD2. Unmatched junction bases numbered 15, after V lost 1 base and J lost 3 bases. Germline V gene data show CDR1 as MGHRA and CDR2 as YSYEKL. The CDR3 covers 21 residues. The CDR3 sequence: CASSQAQLAGGPGVDKNIQYF. The CDR3 region has the DNA TGCGCCAGCAGCCAAGCCCAACTAGCGGGGGGGCCCGGGGTCGACAAAAACATTCAGTACTTC.

Only a few counts were recorded for this clonotype. The chain has TRBV12-3 or TRBV12-4 and TRBJ2-2; TRBD1 is a possible D gene (6 bases). The length of the CDR3 is 13 residues. The ends were cut back, 6 bases at V and 5 bases at J, with 10 bases in the middle. The CDR3 DNA is TGTGCCAGCAGACCGACAGGAACCGGGGAGCTGTTTTTT. Protein sequence: CASRPTGTGELFF.

The V and J genes are TRBV6-1 and TRBJ2-7, with 7 bases aligning to TRBD1. V dropped 4 bases and J dropped 10; count of bases not matched to a gene: 4. Germline CDR1 is MNHNS and CDR2 is SASEGT. The CDR3 spans 11 residues. This chain's CDR3 is CASSARQGQYF. CDR3 in DNA: TGTGCCAGCAGTGCAAGACAGGGTCAGTACTTC.

The CDR3 DNA sequence: TGTGCCAGCAGTTACGGCGACACCTACGAGCAGTACTTC. Translated: CASSYGDTYEQYF. The chain carries TRBV6-5 and TRBJ2-7; D remains unclear. Trimming left V 2 bases short and J 2 bases short, with 7 bases between. The CDR3 contains 13 residues. Germline values: CDR1 MNHEY, CDR2 SVGAGI.

The sample holds many counts of this clonotype. This sequence joins TRBV29-1 and TRBJ2-2; D is uncertain. Trimming took off 4 bases at V and 1 base at J, with 4 bases between the two ends. The CDR3 sequence is 12 residues long. Germline lookup yields CDR1 SQVTM and CDR2 ANQGSEA. CDR3 in DNA: TGCAGCGTTGTCAGGAACACCGGGGAGCTGTTTTTT. Residues: CSVVRNTGELFF.

The chain employs TRBV12-3 or TRBV12-4 and TRBJ1-6; D might be TRBD1 (6 bases). The germline V and J ends were trimmed by 6 bases and 0 bases, with 6 bases remaining between them. The CDR3 consists of 14 residues. CDR3: CASRDSSYNSPLHF. The CDR3 DNA reads TGTGCCAGCAGGGACAGCTCCTATAATTCACCCCTCCACTTT.

The rearrangement links TRBV28 to TRBJ2-5; D uncertain. CDR1 and CDR2 from the germline V gene are MDHEN and SYDVKM. Between the trimmed V and J ends, which lost 5 bases and 3 bases, there was a span of 16 bases. The CDR3 has 15 amino acids. Written as DNA, the CDR3 is TGTGCCAGCAGTCCTATCAAAAGCGAGGAAGAGACCCAGTACTTC. Protein: CASSPIKSEEETQYF. Full variable domain (rest looked up from reference TRBV28 and TRBJ2-5): DVKVTQSSRYLVKRTGEKVFLECVQDMDHENMFWYRQDPGLGLRLIYFSYDVKMKEKGDIPEGYSVSREKKERFSLILESASTNQTSMYLCASSPIKSEEETQYFGPGTRLLVL.

This clonotype was seen more than once but under ten times. The chain links TRBV28 to TRBJ1-2; 7 nucleotides agree with TRBD1. The CDR3 totals 16 residues. Trimming at V came to 2 bases and at J to 7 bases, leaving 13 bases not matched to a gene. Per germline, CDR1 MDHEN and CDR2 SYDVKM. The CDR3: CASSLEGATGNFGYTF. CDR3 sequence (DNA): TGTGCCAGCAGTTTAGAAGGGGCGACAGGGAATTTTGGCTACACCTTC.

V gene TRBV10-3 combines with J gene TRBJ1-2; D is unresolved. Trimming removed 4 bases from V and 7 bases from J, with 16 bases in between. This CDR3 has 14 amino acids. Germline V lookup: CDR1 ENHRY, CDR2 SYGVKD. CDR3 amino acids: CAISGTGSAAGYTF. In DNA, the CDR3 is TGTGCCATCAGTGGGACGGGCTCGGCGGCTGGCTACACCTTC.

The table lists this clonotype with a few counts. This chain uses TRBV12-3 or TRBV12-4 with TRBJ2-1; 7 positions agree with TRBD2. This CDR3 spans 15 amino acids. The V and J ends lost 5 bases and 4 bases, in that order; junction bases with no gene match: 8. The CDR3 is CASSVSMGGYNEQFF. The CDR3, as DNA: TGTGCCAGCAGTGTCTCTATGGGGGGGTACAATGAGCAGTTCTTC.

Concerning this clonotype: The junction does not match germline at one end; this may be a read error. The chain has TRBV5-1 and TRBJ2-3, with 9 bases matching TRBD1. The germline V gene encodes CDR1 SGHRS and CDR2 YFSETQ. The CDR3 has 15 amino acids. CDR3: CDSTGTGRGTDTQYF. In DNA, the CDR3 is TGCGACAGCACCGGGACAGGGAGAGGCACAGATACGCAGTATTTT. The full variable domain, its missing parts supplied by reference TRBV5-1 and TRBJ2-3, is KAGVTQTPRYLIKTRGQQVTLSCSPISGHRSVSWYQQTPGQGLQFLFEYFSETQRNKGNFPGRFSGRQFSNSRSEMNVSTLELGDSALYLCDSTGTGRGTDTQYFGPGTRLTVL.

The chain combines TRBV4-1 with TRBJ2-2, with 9 bases that match TRBD2. Unmatched junction bases numbered 13, after V lost 1 base and J lost 7 bases. The CDR3 sequence is 18 residues long. CDR1 is MGHRA and CDR2 is YSYEKL in the germline V gene. The DNA of the CDR3 is TGCGCCAGCAGCCAAGCCTCCGGGCGGGGGGGCCACGGCGGGGAGCTGTTTTTT. It is translated as CASSQASGRGGHGGELFF.

This clonotype was detected a few times. The chain joins TRBV20-1 to TRBJ2-7, with a weak D call TRBD1 (5 bases). Germline V gene lookup returns CDR1 DFQATT and CDR2 SNEGSKA (reference sequence). Trimming removed 0 bases from V and 3 bases from J, with 18 bases in between. There are 16 residues in the CDR3. This CDR3 is CSARDPGVRQGYEQYF. The CDR3 DNA is TGCAGTGCTAGAGATCCTGGGGTGAGGCAGGGCTACGAGCAGTACTTC.

This clonotype was detected only a few times. The V call is TRBV20-1, the J call TRBJ1-5, with 8 bases that match TRBD1. Trimming cost V 6 bases and J 3 bases; bases outside gene matches: 4. The CDR3 sequence is 13 residues long. Germline V gene sequence: CDR1 DFQATT, CDR2 SNEGSKA (reference sequence). CDR3 in amino acids: CSAWGQVNQPQHF. CDR3 in DNA: TGCAGTGCCTGGGGACAGGTCAATCAGCCCCAGCATTTT.

The chain combines TRBV18 with TRBJ2-1; TRBD1 matches at 7 bases. CDR1 is KGHSH and CDR2 is LQKENI in the germline V gene. CDR3 length equals 16 residues. V gave up 0 bases and J gave up 4 bases; unmatched junction bases: 6. The CDR3 DNA reads as TGTGCCAGCTCACCACCGACAGGGCGTAAATACAATGAGCAGTTCTTC. Translation gives CASSPPTGRKYNEQFF.

This clonotype was counted between two and nine times. The J gene is TRBJ2-2, the V gene TRBV7-2, with 8 bases aligning to TRBD2. The length of the CDR3 is 16 residues. Germline lookup yields CDR1 SGHTA and CDR2 FQGNSA. Trimming took 1 base from V and 5 from J; bases not matched to a gene: 6. CDR3 region: CASSLGSRGGTGELFF. The CDR3 nucleotides are TGTGCCAGCAGCTTAGGATCCCGGGGGGGGACCGGGGAGCTGTTTTTT.

This clonotype occurred a few times. The gene calls are TRBV6-5 and TRBJ1-1; TRBD1 aligns across 10 bases. This CDR3 is built from 15 residues. Germline-derived CDR1 and CDR2 are MNHEY and SVGAGI. With V trimmed by 2 bases and J by 11 bases, 11 bases remained unmatched. CDR3 bases: TGTGCCAGCAGTTACGCCACCGGGACAGGGGTCCCTGCTTTCTTT. It yields the protein CASSYATGTGVPAFF.